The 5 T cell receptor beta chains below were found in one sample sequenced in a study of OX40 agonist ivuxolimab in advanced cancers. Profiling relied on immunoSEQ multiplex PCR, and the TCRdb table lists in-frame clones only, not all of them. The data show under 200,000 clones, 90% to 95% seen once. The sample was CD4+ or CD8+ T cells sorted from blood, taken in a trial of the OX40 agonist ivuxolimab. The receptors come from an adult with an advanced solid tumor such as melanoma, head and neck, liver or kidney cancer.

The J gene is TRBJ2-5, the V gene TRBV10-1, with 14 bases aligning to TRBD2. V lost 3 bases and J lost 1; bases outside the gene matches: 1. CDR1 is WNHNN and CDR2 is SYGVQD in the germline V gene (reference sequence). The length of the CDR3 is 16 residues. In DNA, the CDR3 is TGCGCCAGCAGTGAAGGGACTAGCGGGGGCCAAGAGACCCAGTACTTC. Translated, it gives CASSEGTSGGQETQYF.

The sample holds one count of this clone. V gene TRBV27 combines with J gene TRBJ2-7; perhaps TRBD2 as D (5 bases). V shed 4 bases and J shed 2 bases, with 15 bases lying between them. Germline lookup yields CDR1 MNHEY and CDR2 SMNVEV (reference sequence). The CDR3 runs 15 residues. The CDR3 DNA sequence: TGTGCCAGCAGTTATAGCCTAGCAGTCACCTACGAGCAGTACTTC. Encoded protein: CASSYSLAVTYEQYF.

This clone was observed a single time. The CDR3 DNA sequence: TGTGCCAGTAGTGCTAGGGGTCCCCCCTACGAGCAGTACTTC. As protein: CASSARGPPYEQYF. The chain combines TRBV19 with TRBJ2-7; maybe TRBD1 (5 bases). Trimming left V 5 bases short and J 2 bases short, with 13 bases between. The length of the CDR3 is 14 residues. Germline lookup yields CDR1 LNHDA and CDR2 SQIVND (reference sequence). Complete variable domain (other parts from reference TRBV19 and TRBJ2-7): DGGITQSPKYLFRKEGQNVTLSCEQNLNHDAMYWYRQDPGQGLRLIYYSQIVNDFQKGDIAEGYSVSREKKESFPLTVTSAQKNPTAFYLCASSARGPPYEQYFGPGTRLTVT.

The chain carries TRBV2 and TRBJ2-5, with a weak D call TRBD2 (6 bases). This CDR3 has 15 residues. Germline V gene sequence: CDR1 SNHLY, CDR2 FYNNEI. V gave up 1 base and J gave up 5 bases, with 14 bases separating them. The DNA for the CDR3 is TGTGCCAGCAGTGAAGTGCGGGGCGGCGCGGAGACCCAGTACTTC. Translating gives CASSEVRGGAETQYF.

CDR3 sequence (DNA): TGTGCCAGCAGTTTAGAGTACGGGACAGGGGGCCTGGGCGGGCCCACCGGGGAGCTGTTTTTT. Protein sequence: CASSLEYGTGGLGGPTGELFF. This chain joins TRBV27 and TRBJ2-2; TRBD1 matches 12 bases. Germline CDR1 MNHEY, CDR2 SMNVEV (reference sequence). There are 21 residues in the CDR3. Losses at the gene ends were 2 bases for V and 4 bases for J; bases not matched to a gene: 17.